A selection of T cell receptor beta chains follows, all from one sample in a study of blood T cell repertoires in COVID-19. Sequencing was performed with immunoSEQ multiplex PCR; in TCRdb, only in-frame clones are kept and a portion is missing. Of some 200,000 clones in the sample, roughly four fifths are singletons; the top ten hold approximately 12%. The sequenced sample was peripheral blood. The receptors originated from a woman aged 40 to 49 with acute or convalescent COVID-19. The CDR3 runs from the conserved cysteine through the conserved F or W. A D gene is named only where the DNA matches it firmly. Rows may omit the clone size; those that give it use once, few, many or a size class.

TRBV6-6	TRBJ2-7	NA	NA	CASSYSRDTAYEQYF	TGTGCCAGCAGTTACTCTCGAGACACGGCCTACGAGCAGTACTTC
TRBV5-1	TRBJ2-7	NA	NA	CASSLEPGHSYEQYF	TGCGCCAGCAGCTTGGAACCGGGTCACTCCTACGAGCAGTACTTC
TRBV7-9	TRBJ1-3	TRBD1	NA	CASSLVGRTGVEGNTIYF	TGTGCCAGCAGCTTAGTCGGGAGAACAGGGGTAGAAGGAAACACCATATATTTT
TRBV14	TRBJ1-1	NA	NA	CASSQELGNTEAFF	TGTGCCAGCAGCCAAGAACTCGGGAACACTGAAGCTTTCTTT
TRBV11-2	TRBJ2-7	TRBD2	NA	CASSSSTSGVLGSYEQYF	TGTGCCAGCAGCTCTTCGACTAGCGGGGTACTGGGGTCCTACGAGCAGTACTTC
TRBV7-8	TRBJ2-1	NA	once	CASSLIVGRDNEQFF	TGTGCCAGCAGCTTAATAGTTGGTAGAGACAATGAGCAGTTCTTC
TRBV7-9	TRBJ2-5	NA	NA	CASSLGVSTPSRETQYF	TGTGCCAGCAGCTTAGGTGTAAGTACGCCGTCGAGGGAGACCCAGTACTTC
TRBV29-1	TRBJ1-2	NA	NA	CSCSDRPYGYTF	TGCAGCTGCAGCGACAGACCCTATGGCTACACCTTC
TRBV19	TRBJ2-1	NA	NA	CASSTQGSSYNEQFF	TGTGCCAGTAGTACCCAGGGATCCTCCTACAATGAGCAGTTCTTC
TRBV15	TRBJ1-2	NA	NA	CATSFGGGRVDGYTF	TGTGCCACCAGTTTCGGCGGGGGGCGCGTCGATGGCTACACCTTC
TRBV6-5	TRBJ1-1	NA	NA	CASKFAGMNTEAFF	TGTGCCAGCAAATTTGCAGGTATGAACACTGAAGCTTTCTTT
TRBV2	TRBJ2-7	NA	NA	CASSDRPYEQYF	TGTGCCAGCAGTGACAGGCCCTACGAGCAGTACTTC
TRBV9	TRBJ1-2	NA	NA	CASSVGPGDGYTF	TGTGCCAGCAGCGTAGGGCCGGGAGATGGCTACACCTTC
TRBV6-4	TRBJ2-1	NA	NA	CASFRGDFYNEQFF	TGTGCCAGCTTCCGAGGGGACTTCTACAATGAGCAGTTCTTC
TRBV5-1	TRBJ1-1	NA	few	CASSLGENTEAFF	TGCGCCAGCAGCTTGGGAGAGAACACTGAAGCTTTCTTT
TRBV5-4	TRBJ2-5	NA	once	CASSLATGETQYF	TGTGCCAGCAGCTTGGCGACGGGAGAGACCCAGTACTTC
TRBV6-5	TRBJ2-7	NA	NA	CASSTTGPYEQYF	TGTGCCAGCAGTACCACAGGGCCCTACGAGCAGTACTTC
TRBV4-1	TRBJ2-7	NA	once	CASSHRETGGGLSYEQYF	TGCGCCAGCAGCCACCGGGAGACGGGGGGCGGGCTCTCCTACGAGCAGTACTTC
TRBV7-2	TRBJ2-7	NA	NA	CASSFLALSYEQYF	TGTGCCAGCAGCTTTCTAGCCCTCTCCTACGAGCAGTACTTC
TRBV27	TRBJ1-2	NA	NA	CASSQGIGYTF	TGTGCCAGCAGTCAGGGAATAGGCTACACCTTC
TRBV10-3	TRBJ2-1	NA	once	CAISLRDGSGQYNEQFF	TGTGCCATCAGCCTGCGGGACGGCTCGGGACAGTACAATGAGCAGTTCTTC
TRBV4-3	TRBJ1-2	TRBD1	once	CASSQETGAANYGYTF	TGCGCCAGCAGCCAAGAAACAGGGGCCGCTAACTATGGCTACACCTTC
TRBV27	TRBJ2-1	TRBD2	once	CASSLWGGDFEEQFF	TGTGCCAGCAGTTTATGGGGGGGGGATTTTGAGGAGCAGTTCTTC
TRBV5-1	TRBJ2-5	TRBD1	NA	CASSLTGGKETQYF	TGCGCCAGCAGCCTCACAGGGGGCAAGGAGACCCAGTACTTC
TRBV27	TRBJ2-1	TRBD2	NA	CASSLFVAGVHNEQFF	TGTGCCAGCAGTTTATTTGTAGCGGGAGTTCACAATGAGCAGTTCTTC
TRBV5-1	TRBJ2-7	TRBD1	NA	CASSLAFGQAYEQYF	TGCGCCAGCAGCTTGGCCTTCGGACAGGCCTACGAGCAGTACTTC
TRBV19	TRBJ2-7	NA	once	CARSRGTIYEQYF	TGTGCCCGTTCTAGGGGGACCATTTACGAGCAGTACTTC
TRBV24-1	TRBJ2-1	TRBD2	NA	CATSDPQGTSGNNEQFF	TGTGCCACCAGTGACCCACAGGGGACTAGCGGAAACAATGAGCAGTTCTTC
TRBV9	TRBJ2-2	TRBD1	NA	CASSADRVNGELFF	TGTGCCAGCAGCGCAGACAGGGTAAACGGGGAGCTGTTTTTT